This TCR beta chain was retrieved from a study of cytomegalovirus exposure and HLA in healthy donors. In the case of this clone: What it binds is not known.

Profiling relied on immunoSEQ multiplex PCR, and the TCRdb table lists in-frame clones only, not all of them. The table includes about 130,000 clones, under 90% detected once. This CDR3 comprises 16 residues. The germline V gene encodes CDR1 LNHNV and CDR2 YYDKDF (reference sequence). V was shortened by 3 bases and J by 2 bases, with 17 bases between the two germline ends. General observations from the study: The study listed 164 cytomegalovirus-associated TCR beta chains.

The V call is TRBV15, the J call TRBJ2-7; tentatively, D is TRBD2 (6 bases). This receptor was taken from a young woman in good health and CMV-seronegative. Sequenced: PBMCs. CDR3 sequence reads: CATSRPSAGLPYEQYF. In DNA form, the CDR3 reads TGTGCCACCAGCAGGCCCTCGGCGGGGCTGCCCTACGAGCAGTACTTC.